A selection of T cell receptor beta chains follows, all from one sample in a study of response to subunit inactivated influenza vaccine. One entry per CDR3 protein, called by TCRdb with MiXCR from the RT-PCR reads. The sample has just over 300,000 distinct CDR3 sequences; roughly 22% are singletons. Sequencing used PBMCs from blood, obtained approximately 20 months after vaccination. These receptors were obtained from a man in his fifties or sixties who received an inactivated influenza vaccine. CDR3s include the opening cysteine and the closing phenylalanine or tryptophan. Fields, in order: J gene, V gene, D gene, clone size, CDR3 DNA, CDR3 protein. A D gene is named only where the DNA matches it firmly. For some rows the clone size is stated as once, few or many, or as a class when expanded; others skip it.

>TRBJ2-1|TRBV4-3|NA|few
TGCGCCAGCAGCCAAGATTCGGGAGCAGGTGAGCAGTTCTTC
CASSQDSGAGEQFF
>TRBJ2-5|TRBV9|NA|NA
TGTGCCAGCACGTCTGGGGGGAAGTGGGAGACCCAGTACTTC
CASTSGGKWETQYF
>TRBJ1-2|TRBV10-3|NA|many
TGTGCCATCAGTGAGTCGATGTCCAGGGATGGGAGCTACACCTTC
CAISESMSRDGSYTF
>TRBJ2-1|TRBV4-1|TRBD2|NA
TGCGCCAGCAGCGTTCGAAATAGCGGGGGGCGCAATGAGCAGTTCTTC
CASSVRNSGGRNEQFF
>TRBJ1-2|TRBV28|NA|NA
TGTGCCAGCAGTGCACCCGGGGAGGTCTATGGCTACACCTTC
CASSAPGEVYGYTF
>TRBJ2-1|TRBV6-2/TRBV6-3|TRBD1|NA
TGTGCCAGCAGGTCAGGGGGCTCCTACAATGAGCAGTTCTTC
CASRSGGSYNEQFF
>TRBJ2-1|TRBV7-9|NA|NA
TGTGCCAGCACTACAGGCAGGGTAAACATGGATGAGCAGTTCTTC
CASTTGRVNMDEQFF
>TRBJ2-2|TRBV11-1|NA|NA
TGTGCCAGCAGCTTAATATCGAACACCGGGGAGCTGTTTTTT
CASSLISNTGELFF
>TRBJ1-4|TRBV4-1|NA|few
TGCGCCAGCAAGAGAGTTGGGGGGGCTGGGGAAAAACTGTTTTTT
CASKRVGGAGEKLFF
>TRBJ1-3|TRBV12-3/TRBV12-4|TRBD1|few
TGTGCCAGCAGTTTGGGACAGGCCACCTTTGGAAACACCATATATTTT
CASSLGQATFGNTIYF
>TRBJ1-1|TRBV10-3|NA|many
TGTGCCATCAGTGAGAAGGGGAACACTGAAGCTTTCTTT
CAISEKGNTEAFF
>TRBJ1-1|TRBV12-3/TRBV12-4|NA|NA
TGTGCCAGCACGGCGTCCCGACTCATGAACACTGCAGCTTTCTTT
CASTASRLMNTAAFF
>TRBJ1-4|TRBV5-1|NA|many
TGCGCCAGCAGCCGGGACGCAACTAATGAAAAACTGTTTTTT
CASSRDATNEKLFF
>TRBJ2-7|TRBV12-3/TRBV12-4|TRBD2|NA
TGTGCCAGCACCAGTAGCGGGAGAGGGTACGAGCAGTACTTC
CASTSSGRGYEQYF
>TRBJ2-7|TRBV5-1|NA|NA
TGCGCCAGCTACTCTAACTCCTACGAGCAGTACTTC
CASYSNSYEQYF
>TRBJ2-7|TRBV3-1|TRBD1|NA
TGTGCCAGCAGCCACGGGACAGGGTCCCCCTACGAGCAGTACTTC
CASSHGTGSPYEQYF
>TRBJ1-1|TRBV5-1|NA|NA
TGCGCCAGCAGCTTCGGTCAGGCGGTCGGAACTGAAGCTTTCTTT
CASSFGQAVGTEAFF
>TRBJ2-1|TRBV20-1|TRBD2|NA
TGCAGTGCTAGAGATGGGACTAGCGGGAGGAGCTCCTACAATGAGCAGTTCTTC
CSARDGTSGRSSYNEQFF
>TRBJ2-1|TRBV9|NA|NA
TGTGCCAGCAGCGTAGATAAAAATTACAATGAGCAGTTCTTC
CASSVDKNYNEQFF
>TRBJ1-1|TRBV20-1|TRBD1|NA
TGCAGTGCTAGAATCCCCCCCGGACAGGGAAGGGGCTCAACTGAAGCTTTCTTT
CSARIPPGQGRGSTEAFF
>TRBJ1-2|TRBV3-1|TRBD1|many
TGTGCCAGCGTACCCGGACAGGCCGATAACTATGGCTACACCTTC
CASVPGQADNYGYTF
>TRBJ1-2|TRBV5-6|TRBD1|NA
TGTGCCAGCAGCTTGAGGGGGCAGGGTGGCTACACCTTC
CASSLRGQGGYTF
>TRBJ2-5|TRBV12-3/TRBV12-4|NA|NA
TGTGCCAGCAGTTTACTCCCGGTTCAAGAGACCCAGTACTTC
CASSLLPVQETQYF
>TRBJ2-7|TRBV6-2/TRBV6-3|TRBD2|few
TGTGCCAGCGGAAGACCTCTAGCGGGGGCTTACGAGCAGTACTTC
CASGRPLAGAYEQYF
>TRBJ1-1|TRBV14|TRBD1|few
TGTGCCAGCAGCCAGGACCCTGACAGGGGAGCTTTCTTT
CASSQDPDRGAFF
>TRBJ1-6|TRBV28|TRBD1|once
TGTGCCAGCGCGACAGGGAACTATTCACCCCTCCACTTT
CASATGNYSPLHF
>TRBJ2-1|TRBV4-3|NA|many
TGCGCCAGCAGCCAAGACCCTGTAGGAACCTACAATGAGCAGTTCTTC
CASSQDPVGTYNEQFF
>TRBJ1-2|TRBV28|NA|NA
TGTGCCAGCAGCCAAACATCGTCCTCTAACTATGGCTACACCTTC
CASSQTSSSNYGYTF
>TRBJ1-2|TRBV4-1|TRBD1|few
TGCGCCAGCAGCGCCCGACAGGGACAAGGGGCCAACTATGGCTACACCTTC
CASSARQGQGANYGYTF
>TRBJ1-3|TRBV12-3/TRBV12-4|NA|NA
TGTGCCAGCAGTTTGAGGCAGAACTCTGGAAACACCATATATTTT
CASSLRQNSGNTIYF
>TRBJ2-3|TRBV7-8|NA|NA
TGTGCCAGCAGCTTAGATAGGTGGCACACCGTGAGCACAGATACGCAGTATTTT
CASSLDRWHTVSTDTQYF
>TRBJ1-2|TRBV7-9|TRBD1|once
TGTGCCAGCAGCCAGTGGAGGACAGGCCGAGCGGGCTATGGCTACACCTTC
CASSQWRTGRAGYGYTF
>TRBJ1-4|TRBV20-1|NA|NA
TGCAGTGCTAGAGATCCGACAGGAGCAGGGGAAAAACTGTTTTTT
CSARDPTGAGEKLFF
>TRBJ2-7|TRBV12-3/TRBV12-4|NA|NA
TGTGCCAGCAGTCCCGAATTTAGCGAGCAGTACTTC
CASSPEFSEQYF
>TRBJ1-2|TRBV7-6|NA|many
TGTGCCAGCAGCCGGGACATTAACTATGGCTACACCTTC
CASSRDINYGYTF
>TRBJ1-1|TRBV12-3/TRBV12-4|TRBD1|few
TGTGCCAGCAGTTTCCGGACAGGGAAAGGGCTCACTGAAGCTTTCTTT
CASSFRTGKGLTEAFF
>TRBJ2-7|TRBV15|NA|NA
TGTGCCACCAGCATCTCGGGGTACGAGCAGTACTTC
CATSISGYEQYF
>TRBJ1-6|TRBV5-1|NA|NA
TGCGCCAGCAGCTTGGAGATTCGGTCAACCCTCCACTTT
CASSLEIRSTLHF
>TRBJ1-2|TRBV12-3/TRBV12-4|NA|few
TGTGCCAGCAGTGGGGGGGTGGGAGCGGACTATGGCTACACCTTC
CASSGGVGADYGYTF
>TRBJ2-5|TRBV20-1|TRBD1|NA
TGCAGTGCACGGGACAGGGCCCAAGTACTGGGGACCCAGTACTTC
CSARDRAQVLGTQYF